The 24 T cell receptor beta chains in this list originate from one sample, sequenced in a study of T cells in Graves' hyperthyroidism and ophthalmopathy. RNA transcripts served as the template for amplifying TCR beta CDR3 regions. An initial round of RT-PCR targeting the TCR CDR3 relied on the HTBI primer set. TCRdb re-derived calls from the multiplex PCR reads in MiXCR, one entry per CDR3 protein. The data hold some 800,000 distinct CDR3 sequences, with roughly 40% observed a single time. The specimen sequenced was blood. All receptors derive from a man between 18 and 29 years old with Graves' hyperthyroidism.

In the case of this clonotype: Germline is not matched at one junction end, which may reflect a read error. The chain joins TRBV19 to TRBJ1-1; TRBD1 aligns across 7 bases. This CDR3 region has 13 residues. CDR1 is LNHDA and CDR2 is SQIVND in the germline V gene (reference sequence). CDR3 loop: CASSTGTATEAFF. The DNA for the CDR3 is TGTGCCAGCAGTACCGGGACAGCCACTGAAGCTTTCTTT.

V is TRBV19 and J is TRBJ2-5; maybe TRBD2 (7 bases). With 0 bases removed from V and 5 bases from J, the gap between germline ends came to 10 bases. The CDR3 contains 14 residues. Germline V gene data show CDR1 as LNHDA and CDR2 as SQIVND (reference sequence). CDR3 nucleotides: TGTGCCAGTAGTATAGAGGGGGGGCGTGAGACCCAGTACTTC. Its translation: CASSIEGGRETQYF.

This clonotype showed up just once. A much larger clone lies a single base off, so this may be a read error. CDR3 nucleotide sequence: TGTGCCAGCAGCTTAGAGAGGCCTGGGGCCAACGTCCTGACTTTC. Its translation is CASSLERPGANVLTF. V is TRBV7-8 and J is TRBJ2-6; no clear D gene. This CDR3 has 15 amino acids. V was cut by 1 base and J by 2 bases, with 6 bases left in between. CDR1 is SGHVS and CDR2 is FQNEAQ in the germline V gene.

This clonotype was seen many times. V and J are TRBV2 and TRBJ1-5; D unresolved. Trimming left V 7 bases short and J 7 bases short, with 14 bases between. CDR3 length equals 13 residues. From germline, CDR1 is SNHLY and CDR2 FYNNEI. CDR3 in DNA: TGTGCCAGCACCGGGCCCTTGGAGCAGCCCCAGCATTTT. Translation: CASTGPLEQPQHF. Complete variable domain (other parts from reference TRBV2 and TRBJ1-5): EPEVTQTPSHQVTQMGQEVILRCVPISNHLYFYWYRQILGQKVEFLVSFYNNEISEKSEIFDDQFSVERPDGSNFTLKIRSTKLEDSAMYFCASTGPLEQPQHFGDGTRLSIL.

This clonotype was picked up many times. The chain recombines TRBV20-1 with TRBJ1-4; D unresolved. CDR3 length: 10 residues. Trimming cost V 4 bases and J 8 bases, with 5 bases left between them. The V gene's germline CDR1 is DFQATT and CDR2 SNEGSKA (reference sequence). CDR3 sequence (DNA): TGCAGTGCTAAATACGAAAAACTGTTTTTT. The encoded protein is CSAKYEKLFF.

For this clonotype: A much larger clone differs from this one at a single base, so this may be a read error. The V gene is TRBV10-3, the J gene TRBJ2-7; D uncertain. V was clipped by 2 bases and J by 2 bases, with 7 bases between them. The CDR3 has 13 amino acids. Germline V lookup: CDR1 ENHRY, CDR2 SYGVKD. CDR3 protein: CAISEEDTYEQYF. The CDR3 DNA reads as TGTGCCATCAGTGAGGAAGACACCTACGAGCAGTACTTC.

Ten or more counts support this clonotype. CDR3 region: CASSIVDAAGETQYF. The CDR3 region has the DNA TGTGCCAGTAGTATAGTCGATGCAGCAGGAGAGACCCAGTACTTC. The chain has TRBV19 and TRBJ2-5; D is ambiguous. Germline-derived CDR1 and CDR2 are LNHDA and SQIVND (reference sequence). Between the trimmed V and J ends, which lost 1 base and 4 bases, there was a span of 13 bases. This CDR3 has 15 residues.

This clonotype was seen ten or more times. V and J are TRBV2 and TRBJ1-5; 10 nucleotides line up with TRBD1. This CDR3 has 17 amino acids. The V and J ends lost 6 bases and 7 bases, in that order; junction bases with no gene match: 15. The germline V gene encodes CDR1 SNHLY and CDR2 FYNNEI. The CDR3 sequence is CASRSGTGAVWNQPQHF. CDR3 nucleotide sequence: TGTGCCAGCAGATCCGGGACAGGGGCCGTCTGGAACCAGCCCCAGCATTTT.

The chain employs TRBV29-1 and TRBJ2-5; D not resolved. V was shortened by 3 bases and J by 5 bases, with 7 bases between the two germline ends. In germline, CDR1 is SQVTM, CDR2 ANQGSEA. There are 11 residues in the CDR3. The CDR3 DNA sequence: TGCAGCGTTGAGGACCCCGAGACCCAGTACTTC. The encoded protein is CSVEDPETQYF.

This clonotype showed up just a few times. The chain recombines TRBV20-1 with TRBJ2-5; the match to TRBD2 covers 10 bases. V lost 2 bases to trimming and J lost 5 bases; unmatched junction nucleotides: 5. The CDR3 is made up of 14 amino acids. From germline, CDR1 is DFQATT and CDR2 SNEGSKA (reference sequence). The CDR3 loop is CSARLAGAGETQYF. CDR3 bases: TGCAGTGCTAGACTAGCGGGGGCTGGGGAGACCCAGTACTTC.

The chain has TRBV7-4 and TRBJ2-7, with TRBD1 matching 8 bases. This CDR3 is built from 15 residues. Unmatched junction bases numbered 15, after V lost 7 bases and J lost 7 bases. The germline V gene has CDR1 SGHVT and CDR2 SQSDAQ. The CDR3: CASTHRTGTIREQYF. The CDR3 DNA follows: TGTGCCAGCACCCACAGGACAGGGACAATCCGGGAGCAGTACTTC.

The chain couples TRBV7-9 to TRBJ1-2, with TRBD1 matching 9 bases. CDR1 is SEHNR and CDR2 is FQNEAQ in the germline V gene (reference sequence). There are 14 residues in the CDR3. The trim removed 6 bases at V and 7 bases at J, leaving 9 bases unmatched. The CDR3 coding sequence is TGTGCCAGCAGTTTTTCCGGGACAGGGTTTGGCTACACCTTC. Protein sequence: CASSFSGTGFGYTF.

The chain carries TRBV7-3 and TRBJ2-2; D is undetermined. This CDR3 has 13 residues. Deletions cut 6 bases from V and 4 bases from J, with 9 bases between. From germline, CDR1 is SGHTA and CDR2 FQGTGA. CDR3 coding DNA: TGTGCCAGCAGTCCGAGGTTCACCGGGGAGCTGTTTTTT. Residues: CASSPRFTGELFF.

The chain links TRBV6-5 to TRBJ2-7, with 7 bases aligning to TRBD1. Looked up from germline, CDR1 is MNHEY and CDR2 is SVGAGI. This CDR3 comprises 13 residues. V shed 5 bases and J 5 bases; nucleotides not matched to a gene: 6. CDR3: CASSNLGGNEQYF. The CDR3, as DNA: TGTGCCAGCAGTAACTTAGGGGGCAACGAGCAGTACTTC.

This clonotype showed up many times. The CDR3 DNA follows: TGCAGCGCACGGGACAGGGGGTTTGAAAAACTGTTTTTT. Protein: CSARDRGFEKLFF. The chain joins TRBV29-1 to TRBJ1-4, with 11 bases fitting TRBD1. With V trimmed by 7 bases and J by 7 bases, 5 bases remained unmatched. The CDR3 loop spans 13 amino acids. The germline gives CDR1 SQVTM, CDR2 ANQGSEA.

This chain links TRBV2 with TRBJ2-7; the D gene could be TRBD1 or TRBD2 (5 bases each). The CDR3 runs to 15 residues. Between the trimmed V and J ends, which lost 6 bases and 2 bases, there was a span of 17 bases. CDR1 is SNHLY, CDR2 FYNNEI, per germline. The CDR3 loop reads CASSGSRDHTYEQYF. In nucleotides, the CDR3 is TGTGCCAGCAGCGGCTCCAGGGACCACACCTACGAGCAGTACTTC.

This clonotype appeared many times. CDR3 coding DNA: TGCAGCGTCCTAAACCGGGACAGGGGGTCCGGGGAGCTGTTTTTT. It translates to CSVLNRDRGSGELFF. This rearrangement joins TRBV29-1 to TRBJ2-2, with TRBD1 identical over 11 bases. Germline V CDR1 and CDR2: SQVTM, ANQGSEA. There are 15 residues in the CDR3. Trimming at V came to 6 bases and at J to 6 bases, leaving 9 bases not matched to a gene.

The chain employs TRBV7-6 and TRBJ2-7, with D possibly being TRBD2 (5 bases). Trimming took 3 bases from V and 0 from J, leaving 15 bases between them. CDR3 size: 16 residues. CDR1 is SGHVS, CDR2 FNYEAQ, per germline. This CDR3 is CASSLGESDLSYEQYF. For the CDR3, the DNA is TGTGCCAGCAGCTTGGGAGAAAGCGACCTCTCCTACGAGCAGTACTTC. The entire variable domain, with the rest obtained from reference TRBV7-6 and TRBJ2-7, is as follows: GAGVSQSPRYKVTKRGQDVALRCDPISGHVSLYWYRQALGQGPEFLTYFNYEAQQDKSGLPNDRFSAERPEGSISTLTIQRTEQRDSAMYRCASSLGESDLSYEQYFGPGTRLTVT.

With respect to this clonotype: This clone may be a read error of a much larger clone one base away. V and J are TRBV2 and TRBJ1-1, with D uncertain. V lost 6 bases and J lost 6, with 17 bases in between. Germline assignment: CDR1 SNHLY and CDR2 FYNNEI. The CDR3 loop spans 14 amino acids. DNA for the CDR3: TGTGCCAGCAGCGACCAACCACGACCTTCTGAAGCTTTCTTT. It encodes CASSDQPRPSEAFF.

The J gene is TRBJ2-5, the V gene TRBV12-3 or TRBV12-4, with D perhaps matching TRBD1 (6 bases). The CDR3 totals 14 residues. Trimming left V 10 bases short and J 5 bases short, with 20 bases between. The CDR3 reads CATAVWGPGETQYF. The CDR3 DNA reads as TGTGCCACCGCTGTTTGGGGGCCTGGGGAGACCCAGTACTTC.

The table lists this clonotype with a count of one. The gene calls are TRBV14 and TRBJ2-7; D is undetermined. V was pared by 0 bases and J by 5 bases, with 5 bases between. Germline V gene data show CDR1 as SGHDN and CDR2 as FVKESK. There are 12 residues in the CDR3. The CDR3 loop reads CASSQDIHEQYF. The CDR3 coding sequence is TGTGCCAGCAGCCAAGATATCCACGAGCAGTACTTC.

J is TRBJ2-7 and V is TRBV20-1; D unresolved. V was shortened by 3 bases and J by 0 bases, with 9 bases between the two germline ends. CDR1 DFQATT and CDR2 SNEGSKA come from the germline V gene (reference sequence). This CDR3 spans 13 amino acids. CDR3 loop: CSASDPISYEQYF. DNA of the CDR3: TGCAGTGCTAGTGATCCGATCTCCTACGAGCAGTACTTC.

This chain joins TRBV9 and TRBJ1-6; D ambiguous. CDR1 is SGDLS, CDR2 YYNGEE, per germline. Trimming removed 4 bases from V and 4 bases from J, with 12 bases in between. The CDR3 runs 15 residues. The CDR3 DNA is TGTGCCAGCAGCCAAGATTGGCAGTATAATTCACCCCTCCACTTT. Amino acids: CASSQDWQYNSPLHF.

This clonotype was counted a few times. V gene TRBV20-1 combines with J gene TRBJ2-5, with D unclear. Trimming cost V 3 bases and J 3 bases, with 14 bases left between them. The CDR3 consists of 14 residues. Germline V gives CDR1 DFQATT, CDR2 SNEGSKA (reference sequence). CDR3 DNA: TGCAGTGCTAGTGTGGCGGTGGGTGAAGAGACCCAGTACTTC. It codes for CSASVAVGEETQYF.